A selection of T cell receptor beta chains follows, all from one sample in a study of CD8 T cells in ankylosing spondylitis. Each CDR3 protein gets one entry after TCRdb re-called the 5' RACE reads with MiXCR. The repertoire holds approximately 300,000 distinct CDR3 sequences, roughly 8% seen once, with more than 12% in the top ten. Sequencing was performed on blood, either unsorted or a sorted T cell fraction (not recorded which). Receptor source: a male donor with ankylosing spondylitis. Both conserved end residues are part of each CDR3. The order of the fields is D gene, J gene, clone size, V gene, CDR3 protein, CDR3 DNA. The D gene is left open where the match is weak. For some rows the clone size is stated as once, few or many, or as a class when expanded; others skip it.

TRBD2 TRBJ2-7 few TRBV7-8 CASSLVAGDNEQYF TGTGCCAGCAGCTTAGTGGCGGGAGATAACGAGCAGTACTTC
NA TRBJ1-4 few TRBV4-1 CASTSDSFEKLFF TGCGCCAGCACCTCGGACAGCTTCGAAAAACTGTTTTTT
TRBD2 TRBJ2-2 few TRBV29-1 CSVDSSGRGGTGELFF TGCAGCGTTGATTCTAGCGGGAGGGGGGGCACCGGGGAGCTGTTTTTT
NA TRBJ2-7 many TRBV25-1 CASSELAAYEQYF TGTGCCAGCAGTGAATTAGCGGCCTACGAGCAGTACTTC
NA TRBJ1-2 few TRBV14 CASSQDLVRDYGYTF TGTGCCAGCAGCCAAGATCTTGTACGGGATTATGGCTACACCTTC
TRBD2 TRBJ2-5 many TRBV28 CASSFPGLVETQYF TGTGCCAGCAGTTTCCCGGGACTAGTTGAGACCCAGTACTTC
TRBD1 TRBJ1-1 once TRBV7-9 CASSLGQGGFSEAFF TGTGCCAGCAGCTTAGGTCAGGGGGGTTTCTCTGAAGCTTTCTTT
NA TRBJ2-3 NA TRBV10-3 CAISAGTDTQYF TGTGCCATCAGTGCCGGTACAGATACGCAGTATTTT
NA TRBJ1-2 many TRBV28 CASSLPAGMNYGYTF TGTGCCAGCAGTTTACCGGCAGGAATGAACTATGGCTACACCTTC
NA TRBJ1-2 few TRBV6-1 CASSTDSKGGYTF TGTGCCAGCAGTACGGACAGCAAGGGTGGCTACACCTTC
TRBD1 TRBJ1-4 few TRBV7-9 CASRLGQGSEKLFF TGTGCCAGCAGACTGGGACAGGGGAGTGAAAAACTGTTTTTT
TRBD1 TRBJ2-5 few TRBV18 CASSPSQGVQETQYF TGTGCCAGCTCACCAAGTCAGGGGGTCCAAGAGACCCAGTACTTC
NA TRBJ2-2 few TRBV15 CATSRTGNTGELFF TGTGCCACCAGCAGGACAGGGAACACCGGGGAGCTGTTTTTT
TRBD2 TRBJ2-1 few TRBV14 CASSHRQTSPQFSSYNEQFF TGTGCCAGCAGCCACCGCCAGACTAGCCCCCAGTTTAGCTCCTACAATGAGCAGTTCTTC
NA TRBJ1-3 NA TRBV28 CASSVDRLSSGNTIYF TGTGCCAGCAGTGTCGACCGGCTAAGCTCTGGAAACACCATATATTTT
NA TRBJ1-1 few TRBV4-1 CASSHPKGGGGTEAFF TGCGCCAGCAGCCACCCGAAGGGAGGGGGAGGGACTGAAGCTTTCTTT
NA TRBJ1-1 many TRBV7-2 CASSSPKNMNTEAFF TGTGCCAGCAGTTCGCCGAAGAACATGAACACTGAAGCTTTCTTT
TRBD2 TRBJ2-7 NA TRBV6-2/TRBV6-3 CASSYGLAGDEQYF TGTGCCAGCAGTTACGGGTTAGCGGGAGACGAGCAGTACTTC